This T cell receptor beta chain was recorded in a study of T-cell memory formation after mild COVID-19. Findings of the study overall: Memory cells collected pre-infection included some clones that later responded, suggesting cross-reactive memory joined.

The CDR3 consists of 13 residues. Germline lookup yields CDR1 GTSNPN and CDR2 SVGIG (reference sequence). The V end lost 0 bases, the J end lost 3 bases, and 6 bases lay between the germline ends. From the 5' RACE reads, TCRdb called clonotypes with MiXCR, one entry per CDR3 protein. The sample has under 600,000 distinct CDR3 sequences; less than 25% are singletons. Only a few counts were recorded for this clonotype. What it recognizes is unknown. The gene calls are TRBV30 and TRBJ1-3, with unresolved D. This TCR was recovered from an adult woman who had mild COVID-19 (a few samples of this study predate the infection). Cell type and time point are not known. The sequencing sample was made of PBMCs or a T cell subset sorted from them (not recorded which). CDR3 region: CAWSVILGNTIYF. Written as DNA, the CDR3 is TGTGCCTGGAGTGTAATTCTTGGAAACACCATATATTTT.